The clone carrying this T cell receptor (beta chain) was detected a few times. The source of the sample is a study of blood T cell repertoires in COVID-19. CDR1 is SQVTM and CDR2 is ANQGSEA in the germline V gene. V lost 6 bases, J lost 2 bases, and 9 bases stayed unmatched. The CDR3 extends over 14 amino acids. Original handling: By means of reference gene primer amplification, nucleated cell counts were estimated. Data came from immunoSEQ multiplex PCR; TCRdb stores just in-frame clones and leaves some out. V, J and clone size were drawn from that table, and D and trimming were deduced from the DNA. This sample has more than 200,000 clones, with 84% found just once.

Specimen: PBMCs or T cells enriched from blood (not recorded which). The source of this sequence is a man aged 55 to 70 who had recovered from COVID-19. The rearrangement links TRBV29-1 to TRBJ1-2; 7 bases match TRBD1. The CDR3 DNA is TGCAGCGTGCGGGGGGACAGCCTGAACTATGGCTACACCTTC. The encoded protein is CSVRGDSLNYGYTF. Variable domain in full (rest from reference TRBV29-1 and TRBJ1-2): SAVISQKPSRDICQRGTSLTIQCQVDSQVTMMFWYRQQPGQSLTLIATANQGSEATYESGFVIDKFPISRPNLTFSTLTVSNMSPEDSSIYLCSVRGDSLNYGYTFGSGTRLTVV.